This TCR beta chain was obtained from a study of blood T cell repertoires in COVID-19. Only in-frame clones appear in the TCRdb table, and some are missing; sequencing was by immunoSEQ multiplex PCR. Among approximately 220,000 clones listed, 80% to 85% were seen once. This CDR3 is 18 amino acids long. Germline V gene sequence: CDR1 SGHRS, CDR2 YFSETQ. Trimming cost V 2 bases and J 4 bases; bases outside gene matches: 10. Sequenced input: peripheral blood. The receptor comes from a man aged 35 to 55 with acute or convalescent COVID-19. The chain recombines TRBV5-1 with TRBJ2-2, with 11 nucleotides matching TRBD2. CDR3 bases: TGCGCCAGCAGCTTTTTAGCGGGAGGGAACTCGGGCACCGGGGAGCTGTTTTTT. Its translation is CASSFLAGGNSGTGELFF.